A single sample is the source of the 16 T cell receptor beta chains below, sequenced in a study of Ad26.COV2.S vaccination and SARS-CoV-2 variants. Sequencing used immunoSEQ multiplex PCR; TCRdb keeps in-frame clones, though not all of them. The data show some 370,000 clones, around four fifths seen once. As for treatment: roughly 19 received Ad26.COV2.S at low or high dose, single or two shots; several received placebo; per-sample allocation not given. The samples were gathered on day 63 after the first injection of vaccine or placebo. Source: peripheral blood, taken in a trial of Ad26.COV2.S vaccine versus placebo. These receptors all stem from a person between 18 and 65 years old who received the Ad26.COV2.S COVID-19 vaccine or a placebo.

The chain combines TRBV6-2 or TRBV6-3 with TRBJ1-5; D not resolved. Trimming removed 0 bases from V and 5 bases from J, with 5 bases in between. The germline gives CDR1 MNHEY, CDR2 SVGEGT. The CDR3 covers 13 residues. The DNA for the CDR3 is TGTGCCAGCAGTTACTCACCGTATCAGCCCCAGCATTTT. Residues: CASSYSPYQPQHF.

The V call is TRBV27, the J call TRBJ2-3, with D perhaps TRBD2 (6 bases). CDR1 is MNHEY, CDR2 SMNVEV, per germline (reference sequence). The CDR3 runs 15 residues. V lost 3 bases and J lost 4, with 14 bases in between. CDR3 region: CASSFWRERADTQYF. The CDR3 nucleotides are TGTGCCAGCAGTTTTTGGCGGGAACGGGCAGATACGCAGTATTTT.

The chain links TRBV5-1 to TRBJ2-1, with 9 nucleotides matching TRBD2. There are 15 residues in the CDR3. Germline values: CDR1 SGHRS, CDR2 YFSETQ. Unmatched junction bases numbered 11, after V lost 4 bases and J lost 9 bases. The CDR3 spells CASSRGTSRWSEQFF. In DNA, the CDR3 is TGCGCCAGCAGCCGCGGGACTAGCAGGTGGAGTGAGCAGTTCTTC. The full variable domain, in which reference TRBV5-1 and TRBJ2-1 provide the parts outside the CDR3, is KAGVTQTPRYLIKTRGQQVTLSCSPISGHRSVSWYQQTPGQGLQFLFEYFSETQRNKGNFPGRFSGRQFSNSRSEMNVSTLELGDSALYLCASSRGTSRWSEQFFGPGTRLTVL.

The chain has TRBV10-3 and TRBJ2-1, with 7 bases matching TRBD2. CDR3 length: 16 residues. Germline loops: CDR1 ENHRY, CDR2 SYGVKD. J was trimmed by 5 bases and V by 8 bases; bases with no gene match: 15. The DNA for the CDR3 is TGTGCCATCCGCCCCCTGGCGGGAGTAGGTGACAATGAGCAGTTCTTC. Its translation is CAIRPLAGVGDNEQFF.

V usage is TRBV7-9 and J usage is TRBJ1-4; D remains unclear. Trimming took 6 bases from V and 6 from J, leaving 17 bases between them. Looked up from germline, CDR1 is SEHNR and CDR2 is FQNEAQ (reference sequence). This CDR3 is built from 15 residues. CDR3 loop: CASSHYKDEDEKLFF. The DNA for the CDR3 is TGTGCCAGCAGTCACTATAAGGATGAGGATGAAAAACTGTTTTTT.

V and J are TRBV7-7 and TRBJ2-3; possibly TRBD1 for D (5 bases). CDR1 and CDR2 from the germline V gene are SSHAT and FNYEAQ (reference sequence). The V gene lost 1 base and the J gene lost 4 bases, with 15 bases spanning the gap. There are 16 residues in the CDR3. The CDR3 loop reads CASSLGRFRASDTQYF. The DNA of the CDR3 is TGTGCCAGCAGCTTAGGCCGTTTCAGGGCCTCAGATACGCAGTATTTT.

This chain uses TRBV10-3 with TRBJ1-2; a possible D gene is TRBD1 (6 bases). The CDR3 totals 12 residues. V lost 8 bases and J 8 bases, leaving 15 bases between the germline ends. Germline V gene lookup returns CDR1 ENHRY and CDR2 SYGVKD. The chain's CDR3 is CAIPAPGVGYTF. The DNA of the CDR3 is TGTGCCATCCCAGCTCCAGGGGTCGGCTACACCTTC.

The gene calls are TRBV11-2 and TRBJ1-1, with 7 bases lining up with TRBD1. With 1 base clipped from V and 3 bases from J, the junction kept 5 bases outside the gene matches. The CDR3 covers 15 residues. Germline assignment: CDR1 SGHAT and CDR2 FQNNGV. The CDR3 bases are TGTGCCAGCAGCTTAGGGAGGGGGCAGGACACTGAAGCTTTCTTT. Translation gives CASSLGRGQDTEAFF.

The chain uses TRBV27 and TRBJ2-1, with 10 bases identical to TRBD2. With 5 bases clipped from V and 4 bases from J, the junction kept 5 bases outside the gene matches. This CDR3 spans 15 amino acids. From germline, CDR1 is MNHEY and CDR2 SMNVEV (reference sequence). In nucleotides, the CDR3 is TGTGCCAGCAGTATAGGACTAGCGGAGTACAATGAGCAGTTCTTC. It yields the protein CASSIGLAEYNEQFF.

The chain carries TRBV5-1 and TRBJ2-7, with D possibly being TRBD2 (5 bases). CDR1 and CDR2 (germline): SGHRS, YFSETQ. This CDR3 has 16 residues. Trimming removed 0 bases at V and 4 bases at J, with 17 bases between. Here the CDR3 reads CASSLGGGRGFYEQYF. CDR3 nucleotide sequence: TGCGCCAGCAGCTTGGGAGGAGGACGGGGATTTTACGAGCAGTACTTC.

The V call is TRBV2, the J call TRBJ2-7, with TRBD1 as a possible D gene (6 bases). V was shortened by 11 bases and J by 7 bases, with 18 bases between the two germline ends. The CDR3 has 12 amino acids. Germline V gene sequence: CDR1 SNHLY, CDR2 FYNNEI. For the CDR3, the DNA is TGTGCCCCGTCGCGGCAGGGGCTGGAGCAGTACTTC. Translated, it gives CAPSRQGLEQYF. The full variable domain, rest sourced from reference TRBV2 and TRBJ2-7, is EPEVTQTPSHQVTQMGQEVILRCVPISNHLYFYWYRQILGQKVEFLVSFYNNEISEKSEIFDDQFSVERPDGSNFTLKIRSTKLEDSAMYFCAPSRQGLEQYFGPGTRLTVT.

This clone was seen a single time. This sequence joins TRBV29-1 and TRBJ2-3; 7 bases map to TRBD1. Germline-derived CDR1 and CDR2 are SQVTM and ANQGSEA. The CDR3 is 12 amino acids. Unmatched junction bases numbered 2, after V lost 4 bases and J lost 4 bases. CDR3 bases: TGCAGCGTTGTAACAGGGGCAGATACGCAGTATTTT. Protein: CSVVTGADTQYF.

CDR3 DNA: TGTGCCAGCAGCCTTCTCAGGGGAAGGACTGAAGCTTTCTTT. Amino acid sequence: CASSLLRGRTEAFF. This sequence joins TRBV3-1 (or the pseudogene TRBV3-2) and TRBJ1-1, with D possibly TRBD1 on 6 matching bases. This CDR3 has 14 residues. Germline V gene sequence: CDR1 LGHDT, CDR2 YNNKEL (reference sequence). The V and J ends lost 4 bases and 5 bases respectively, with 14 bases between them.

V is TRBV9 and J is TRBJ1-2; possible D gene TRBD1, 6 bases. This CDR3 has 14 residues. V was clipped by 2 bases and J by 3 bases, with 11 bases between them. Germline V gene data show CDR1 as SGDLS and CDR2 as YYNGEE. The CDR3 bases are TGTGCCAGCAGCGTCCACAGGGCTCACTATGGCTACACCTTC. Its translation is CASSVHRAHYGYTF.

The genes are TRBV5-5 and TRBJ2-7; a weak D match, TRBD1 (6 bases). The germline V gene has CDR1 SGHKS and CDR2 YYEKEE (reference sequence). The CDR3 has 12 amino acids. V was pared by 2 bases and J by 4 bases, with 7 bases between. Here the CDR3 DNA reads TGTGCCAGCAGCTTTACAGGGTACGAGCAGTACTTC. Translation gives CASSFTGYEQYF.

The chain recombines TRBV11-3 with TRBJ2-3; 8 bases line up with TRBD2. From germline, CDR1 is SGHNT and CDR2 YENEEA. The ends lost 4 bases at V and 1 base at J; junction bases unmatched: 4. This CDR3 has 15 residues. In DNA, the CDR3 is TGTGCCAGCAGCTCTCCGGGGGGGGGCACAGATACGCAGTATTTT. This codes for CASSSPGGGTDTQYF.